The 27 T cell receptor beta chains listed next were all sequenced from one sample in a study of tissue T cells after allogeneic stem cell transplantation. The repertoire was sequenced with immunoSEQ multiplex PCR; TCRdb's copy has only in-frame clones and lacks some. The sample gives about 26,000 clones, 91% of which show up once; approximately 2% is in the top ten. Sample: blood, taken before transplantation. These receptors all come from a male donor at least 60 years old who later had graft-versus-host disease after an allogeneic stem cell transplant.

This chain uses TRBV4-2 with TRBJ2-5; D ambiguous. Germline values: CDR1 LGHNA, CDR2 YNFKEQ. V lost 0 bases and J 4 bases, leaving 18 bases between the germline ends. The CDR3 contains 17 residues. CDR3 amino acids: CASSQDRAGLGAETQYF. In DNA, the CDR3 is TGTGCCAGCAGCCAAGATCGGGCAGGCTTAGGAGCAGAGACCCAGTACTTC.

This clone came up once. V and J are TRBV7-3 and TRBJ2-1, with D uncertain. Looked up from germline, CDR1 is SGHTA and CDR2 is FQGTGA. The CDR3 length is 15 residues. V was trimmed by 2 bases and J by 0 bases, leaving 8 bases between them. The CDR3 reads CASSLDRASYNEQFF. CDR3 coding DNA: TGTGCCAGCAGCTTAGATCGCGCCTCCTACAATGAGCAGTTCTTC. Full variable domain (rest looked up from reference TRBV7-3 and TRBJ2-1): GAGVSQTPSNKVTEKGKYVELRCDPISGHTALYWYRQSLGQGPEFLIYFQGTGAADDSGLPNDRFFAVRPEGSVSTLKIQRTERGDSAVYLCASSLDRASYNEQFFGPGTRLTVL.

The CDR3 loop is CASKQGPGEQYF. The CDR3 nucleotides read TGTGCCAGCAAACAGGGCCCGGGGGAGCAGTACTTC. The chain combines TRBV28 with TRBJ2-7; TRBD1 might be the D (6 bases). This CDR3 spans 12 amino acids. Germline loops: CDR1 MDHEN, CDR2 SYDVKM. V was cut by 7 bases and J by 7 bases, with 14 bases left in between.

This clone was counted a few times. This chain links TRBV29-1 with TRBJ1-6; D gene ambiguous. The CDR3 contains 14 residues. The V end lost 4 bases, the J end lost 4 bases, and 11 bases lay between the germline ends. Per germline, CDR1 SQVTM and CDR2 ANQGSEA. As DNA, the CDR3 is TGCAGCGTTGTAGTAGGTCCTTATAATTCACCCCTCCACTTT. This codes for CSVVVGPYNSPLHF.

The V and J genes are TRBV28 and TRBJ2-7, with 7 bases that match TRBD2. CDR1 MDHEN and CDR2 SYDVKM come from the germline V gene. V trimming: 8 bases; J trimming: 0 bases; junction bases outside the gene matches: 7. The CDR3 is made up of 14 amino acids. The CDR3 spells CASRPGGSSYEQYF. DNA of the CDR3: TGTGCCAGCCGACCGGGGGGAAGCTCCTACGAGCAGTACTTC.

The chain uses TRBV11-3 and TRBJ1-1; D not certain. Trimming left V 2 bases short and J 5 bases short, with 9 bases between. This CDR3 is 13 amino acids long. Germline loops: CDR1 SGHNT, CDR2 YENEEA. DNA for the CDR3: TGTGCCAGCAGCTTACCGGACGGGACTGAAGCTTTCTTT. Translating it yields CASSLPDGTEAFF.

The genes are TRBV5-1 and TRBJ2-3; D remains unclear. V shed 6 bases and J shed 0 bases, with 8 bases lying between them. Germline lookup yields CDR1 SGHRS and CDR2 YFSETQ. CDR3 length: 13 residues. Here the CDR3 reads CASMIGSTDTQYF. The CDR3 DNA reads as TGCGCCAGCATGATAGGGAGCACAGATACGCAGTATTTT.

The chain links TRBV7-9 to TRBJ1-1; the match to TRBD1 covers 8 bases. Germline V gene data show CDR1 as SEHNR and CDR2 as FQNEAQ (reference sequence). The CDR3 has 14 amino acids. The V and J ends lost 5 bases and 2 bases, in that order; junction bases with no gene match: 4. The CDR3 DNA is TGTGCCAGCAGCCGACAGGGGAGAAACACTGAAGCTTTCTTT. Translating gives CASSRQGRNTEAFF.

V gene TRBV12-5 combines with J gene TRBJ2-5, with D possibly being TRBD2 (6 bases). The germline V gene encodes CDR1 LGHNT and CDR2 FRNRAP. This CDR3 is 14 amino acids long. V lost 2 bases and J lost 5, with 12 bases in between. CDR3 loop: CASGLSSGGETQYF. The CDR3 DNA is TGTGCTAGTGGTTTGTCCTCTGGAGGGGAGACCCAGTACTTC.

The genes are TRBV3-1 (or the pseudogene TRBV3-2) and TRBJ2-2; weak D call: TRBD1 (5 bases). This CDR3 contains 15 residues. Germline CDR1 is LGHDT and CDR2 is YNNKEL (reference sequence). The V gene lost 4 bases and the J gene lost 4 bases, with 13 bases spanning the gap. CDR3 DNA: TGTGCCAGCAGCCCGCAAGCCAGGGTCACCGGGGAGCTGTTTTTT. Encoded protein: CASSPQARVTGELFF.

This clone was picked up a small number of times. The chain links TRBV4-2 to TRBJ1-1; the match to TRBD1 covers 8 bases. V shed 3 bases and J 5 bases; nucleotides not matched to a gene: 8. The CDR3 runs 15 residues. Germline V gives CDR1 LGHNA, CDR2 YNFKEQ. This CDR3 reads CASSQTQGGVTEAFF. The CDR3 DNA sequence: TGTGCCAGCAGCCAGACACAGGGGGGCGTAACTGAAGCTTTCTTT.

The gene calls are TRBV25-1 and TRBJ2-2; D is perhaps TRBD2 (5 bases). Trimming shortened V by 1 base and J by 4 bases, and 19 bases separated the two germline ends. The CDR3 runs to 18 residues. In germline, CDR1 is MGHDK, CDR2 SYGVNS. CDR3 protein: CASSELPPGRGSTGELFF. The CDR3 nucleotides read TGTGCCAGCAGTGAATTGCCCCCGGGGAGAGGGAGCACCGGGGAGCTGTTTTTT.

The rearrangement uses TRBV5-1 and TRBJ2-5, with a possible D match to TRBD2 (5 bases). Germline CDR1 reads SGHRS; CDR2 reads YFSETQ. The CDR3 has 14 amino acids. The V and J ends lost 4 bases and 1 base respectively, with 11 bases between them. The CDR3 loop is CASSRGQAQETQYF. DNA for the CDR3: TGCGCCAGCAGCCGCGGGCAGGCCCAAGAGACCCAGTACTTC.

This chain uses TRBV25-1 with TRBJ2-3, with TRBD1 identical over 9 bases. The CDR3 is 16 residues long. The ends lost 3 bases at V and 2 bases at J; junction bases unmatched: 6. Germline V lookup: CDR1 MGHDK, CDR2 SYGVNS. The CDR3 nucleotides read TGTGCCAGCAGTGATCCAGGGACAGGGCACACAGATACGCAGTATTTT. Its protein product is CASSDPGTGHTDTQYF.

V and J are TRBV29-1 and TRBJ1-2, with D hard to call. The CDR3 has 12 residues. Trimming stripped 7 bases from V and 7 bases from J, with 16 bases between. The germline CDR1 and CDR2 sequences are SQVTM and ANQGSEA. CDR3 residues: CSGAAGPLGYTF. The CDR3 nucleotides read TGCAGCGGGGCAGCTGGGCCTCTTGGCTACACCTTC. Variable domain in full (rest from reference TRBV29-1 and TRBJ1-2): SAVISQKPSRDICQRGTSLTIQCQVDSQVTMMFWYRQQPGQSLTLIATANQGSEATYESGFVIDKFPISRPNLTFSTLTVSNMSPEDSSIYLCSGAAGPLGYTFGSGTRLTVV.

The chain recombines TRBV3-1 (or the pseudogene TRBV3-2) with TRBJ2-1; tentatively, D is TRBD2 (6 bases). CDR3 size: 12 residues. V gave up 2 bases and J gave up 10 bases, with 9 bases separating them. Germline assignment: CDR1 LGHDT and CDR2 YNNKEL (reference sequence). Here the CDR3 reads CASSQFSGEQFF. The CDR3 DNA reads TGTGCCAGCAGCCAATTTAGCGGCGAGCAGTTCTTC.

The genes are TRBV9 and TRBJ2-1; 12 bases align to TRBD2. Looked up from germline, CDR1 is SGDLS and CDR2 is YYNGEE. The trim removed 5 bases at V and 4 bases at J, leaving 4 bases unmatched. The CDR3 is 15 residues long. CDR3 loop: CASSVLAGGYNEQFF. CDR3 bases: TGTGCCAGCAGTGTTCTAGCGGGAGGGTACAATGAGCAGTTCTTC.

The chain uses TRBV25-1 and TRBJ2-1; D perhaps matches TRBD2 (5 bases). The V gene's germline CDR1 is MGHDK and CDR2 SYGVNS. CDR3 size: 12 residues. The V end was cut by 8 bases, the J end by 10 bases, with 15 bases between. The CDR3 DNA sequence: TGTGCCAGCGCCGAGGGAAGGAGGGAGCAGTTCTTC. Residues: CASAEGRREQFF.

The chain links TRBV5-1 to TRBJ2-3; TRBD1 might be the D (6 bases). CDR3 length: 16 amino acids. Deletions cut 4 bases from V and 3 bases from J, with 18 bases between. The germline V gene has CDR1 SGHRS and CDR2 YFSETQ. This CDR3 reads CASSTRTEGWTDTQYF. DNA for the CDR3: TGCGCCAGCAGCACAAGGACAGAGGGTTGGACAGATACGCAGTATTTT. The variable domain in full, completed from reference TRBV5-1 and TRBJ2-3, reads KAGVTQTPRYLIKTRGQQVTLSCSPISGHRSVSWYQQTPGQGLQFLFEYFSETQRNKGNFPGRFSGRQFSNSRSEMNVSTLELGDSALYLCASSTRTEGWTDTQYFGPGTRLTVL.

This rearrangement joins TRBV14 to TRBJ1-4; D is unresolved. Germline CDR1 and CDR2: SGHDN and FVKESK. This CDR3 is built from 13 residues. V was shortened by 1 base and J by 8 bases, with 8 bases between the two germline ends. The chain's CDR3 is CASSQVGSEKLFF. For the CDR3, the DNA is TGTGCCAGCAGCCAAGTCGGTTCGGAAAAACTGTTTTTT. Full variable domain (outside the CDR3, taken from reference TRBV14 and TRBJ1-4): EAGVTQFPSHSVIEKGQTVTLRCDPISGHDNLYWYRRVMGKEIKFLLHFVKESKQDESGMPNNRFLAERTGGTYSTLKVQPAELEDSGVYFCASSQVGSEKLFFGSGTQLSVL.

This sequence joins TRBV10-3 and TRBJ2-1, with 7 bases lining up with TRBD2. CDR1 and CDR2 from the germline V gene are ENHRY and SYGVKD. The V and J ends lost 3 bases and 0 bases, in that order; junction bases with no gene match: 2. This CDR3 region has 15 residues. CDR3 DNA: TGTGCCATCAGTGATTCGGGGGGCTCCTACAATGAGCAGTTCTTC. Protein product: CAISDSGGSYNEQFF.

This chain joins TRBV3-1 (or the pseudogene TRBV3-2) and TRBJ1-2, with no clear D. V was clipped by 5 bases and J by 4 bases, with 20 bases between them. CDR1 LGHDT and CDR2 YNNKEL come from the germline V gene (reference sequence). This CDR3 spans 16 amino acids. As DNA, the CDR3 is TGTGCCAGCAGCTCTCAAAGGGAGGTAAGGGTCTATGGCTACACCTTC. Its protein is CASSSQREVRVYGYTF.

The chain couples TRBV6-5 to TRBJ1-1; no clear D. The germline gives CDR1 MNHEY, CDR2 SVGAGI. The CDR3 covers 15 residues. The V and J ends lost 0 bases and 1 base respectively, with 9 bases between them. The CDR3 DNA follows: TGTGCCAGCAGTTACTCGACGTATCGGAACACTGAAGCTTTCTTT. Protein product: CASSYSTYRNTEAFF.

This chain links TRBV18 with TRBJ2-3; 15 bases are shared with TRBD2. CDR1 is KGHSH and CDR2 is LQKENI in the germline V gene. Trimming took 2 bases from V and 5 from J; bases not matched to a gene: 2. The length of the CDR3 is 16 residues. The CDR3 region is CASSPAGLAGGDTQYF. The DNA for the CDR3 is TGTGCCAGCTCACCAGCGGGACTAGCGGGGGGAGATACGCAGTATTTT.

The chain recombines TRBV5-5 with TRBJ1-2; a weak D match, TRBD1 (6 bases). CDR3 length: 17 residues. Germline CDR1 reads SGHKS; CDR2 reads YYEKEE (reference sequence). V lost 1 base and J lost 0, with 16 bases in between. CDR3 residues: CASSLKSVGDTNYGYTF. The CDR3, as DNA: TGTGCCAGCAGCTTGAAGTCGGTCGGGGACACTAACTATGGCTACACCTTC. The full variable domain, rest sourced from reference TRBV5-5 and TRBJ1-2, is DAGVTQSPTHLIKTRGQQVTLRCSPISGHKSVSWYQQVLGQGPQFIFQYYEKEERGRGNFPDRFSARQFPNYSSELNVNALLLGDSALYLCASSLKSVGDTNYGYTFGSGTRLTVV.

V usage is TRBV5-8 and J usage is TRBJ1-4, with 9 nucleotides matching TRBD1. The junction had 18 bases not matched to a gene; V was cut back by 3 bases and J by 6 bases. This CDR3 contains 19 residues. Germline CDR1 SGHTS, CDR2 YDEGEE. The DNA of the CDR3 is TGTGCCAGCAGCTCGCCTTTCGGATGGGACAGGGTAGAGTATGAAAAACTGTTTTTT. Translated, it gives CASSSPFGWDRVEYEKLFF.

The rearrangement uses TRBV30 and TRBJ1-1, with TRBD1 matching 7 bases. V lost 1 base to trimming and J lost 6 bases; unmatched junction nucleotides: 2. CDR3 length: 12 amino acids. Germline V CDR1 and CDR2: GTSNPN, SVGIG (reference sequence). The DNA for the CDR3 is TGTGCCTGGAGTGGCCAGGGGGCTGAAGCTTTCTTT. It codes for CAWSGQGAEAFF.